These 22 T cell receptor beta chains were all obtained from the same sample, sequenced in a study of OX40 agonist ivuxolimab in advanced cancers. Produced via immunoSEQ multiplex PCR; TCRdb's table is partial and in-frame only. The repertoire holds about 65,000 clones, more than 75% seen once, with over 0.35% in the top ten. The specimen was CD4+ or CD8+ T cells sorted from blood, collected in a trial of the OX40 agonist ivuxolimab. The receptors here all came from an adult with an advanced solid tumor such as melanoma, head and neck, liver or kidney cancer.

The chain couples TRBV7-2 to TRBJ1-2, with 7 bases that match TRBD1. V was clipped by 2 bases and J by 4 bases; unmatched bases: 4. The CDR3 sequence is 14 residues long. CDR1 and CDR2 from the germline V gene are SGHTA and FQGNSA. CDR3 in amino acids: CASSLHRGGYGYTF. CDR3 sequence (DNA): TGTGCCAGCAGCTTACACAGGGGAGGCTATGGCTACACCTTC.

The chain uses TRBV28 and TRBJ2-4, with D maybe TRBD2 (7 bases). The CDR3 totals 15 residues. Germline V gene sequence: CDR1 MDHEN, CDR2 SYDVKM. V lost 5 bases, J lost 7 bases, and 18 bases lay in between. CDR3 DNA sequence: TGTGCCAGCAGTCCCCGGGGGGCAGGTGTCAACATTCAGTACTTC. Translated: CASSPRGAGVNIQYF.

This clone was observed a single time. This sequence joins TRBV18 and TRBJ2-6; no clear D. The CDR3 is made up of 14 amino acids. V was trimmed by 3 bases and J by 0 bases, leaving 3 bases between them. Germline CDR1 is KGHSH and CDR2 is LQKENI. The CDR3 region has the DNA TGTGCCAGCTCACCGGGCTCTGGGGCCAACGTCCTGACTTTC. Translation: CASSPGSGANVLTF.

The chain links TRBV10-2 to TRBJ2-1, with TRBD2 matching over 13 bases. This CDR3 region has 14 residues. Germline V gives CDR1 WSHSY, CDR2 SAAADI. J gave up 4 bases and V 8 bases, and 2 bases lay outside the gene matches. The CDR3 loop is CASGGLAGYNEQFF. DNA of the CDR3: TGCGCCAGCGGGGGACTAGCGGGGTACAATGAGCAGTTCTTC.

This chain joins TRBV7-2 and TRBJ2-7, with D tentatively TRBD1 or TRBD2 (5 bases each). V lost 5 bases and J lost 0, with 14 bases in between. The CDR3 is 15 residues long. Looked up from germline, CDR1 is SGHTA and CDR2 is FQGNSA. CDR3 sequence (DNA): TGTGCCAGCAGCGTCAGGGACCGAAGCTCCTACGAGCAGTACTTC. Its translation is CASSVRDRSSYEQYF.

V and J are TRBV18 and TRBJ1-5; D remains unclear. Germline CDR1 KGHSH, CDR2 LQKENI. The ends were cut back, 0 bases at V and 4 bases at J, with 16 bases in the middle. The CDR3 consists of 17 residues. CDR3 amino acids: CASSPPRSGAKNQPQHF. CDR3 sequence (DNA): TGTGCCAGCTCACCACCCCGGTCGGGTGCGAAGAATCAGCCCCAGCATTTT.

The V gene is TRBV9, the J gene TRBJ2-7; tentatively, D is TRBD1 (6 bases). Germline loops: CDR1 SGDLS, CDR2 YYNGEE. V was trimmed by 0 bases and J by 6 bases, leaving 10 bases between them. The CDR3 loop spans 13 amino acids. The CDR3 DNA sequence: TGTGCCAGCAGCGTAGTAATAGGGGGCGAGCAGTACTTC. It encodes CASSVVIGGEQYF.

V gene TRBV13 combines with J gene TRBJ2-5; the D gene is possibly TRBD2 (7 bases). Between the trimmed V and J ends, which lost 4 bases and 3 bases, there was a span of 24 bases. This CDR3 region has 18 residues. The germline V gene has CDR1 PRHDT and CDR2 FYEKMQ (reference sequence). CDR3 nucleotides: TGTGCCAGCAGCTCCTTCGGTCCGGCGGGGGCGCGAGAAGAGACCCAGTACTTC. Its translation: CASSSFGPAGAREETQYF.

As DNA, the CDR3 is TGCGCCAGCAGCTTGGAGGCCAGGGGTGCCTACGAGCAGTACTTC. This sequence encodes CASSLEARGAYEQYF. The chain has TRBV5-1 and TRBJ2-7, with D tentatively TRBD1 (6 bases). CDR1 is SGHRS and CDR2 is YFSETQ in the germline V gene. Between the trimmed V and J ends, which lost 0 bases and 2 bases, there was a span of 12 bases. This CDR3 spans 15 amino acids.

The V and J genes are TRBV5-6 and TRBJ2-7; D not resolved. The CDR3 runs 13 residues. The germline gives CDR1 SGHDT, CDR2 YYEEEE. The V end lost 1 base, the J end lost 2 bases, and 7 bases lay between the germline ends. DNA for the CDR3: TGTGCCAGCAGCTTGAGACAAGCCTACGAGCAGTACTTC. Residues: CASSLRQAYEQYF. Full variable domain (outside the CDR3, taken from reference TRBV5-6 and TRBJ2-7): DAGVTQSPTHLIKTRGQQVTLRCSPKSGHDTVSWYQQALGQGPQFIFQYYEEEERQRGNFPDRFSGHQFPNYSSELNVNALLLGDSALYLCASSLRQAYEQYFGPGTRLTVT.

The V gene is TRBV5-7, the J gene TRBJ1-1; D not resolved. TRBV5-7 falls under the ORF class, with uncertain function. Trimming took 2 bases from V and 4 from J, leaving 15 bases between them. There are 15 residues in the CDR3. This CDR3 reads CASSFPAEAGTEAFF. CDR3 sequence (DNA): TGTGCCAGCAGCTTCCCCGCCGAGGCAGGCACTGAAGCTTTCTTT.

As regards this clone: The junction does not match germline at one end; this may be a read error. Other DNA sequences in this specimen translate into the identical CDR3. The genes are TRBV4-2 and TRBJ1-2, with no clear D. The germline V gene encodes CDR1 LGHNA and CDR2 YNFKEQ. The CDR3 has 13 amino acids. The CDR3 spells CASSQEGDYGYTF. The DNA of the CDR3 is TGTGCCAGCAGCCAAGAGGGAGACTATGGCTACACCTTT.

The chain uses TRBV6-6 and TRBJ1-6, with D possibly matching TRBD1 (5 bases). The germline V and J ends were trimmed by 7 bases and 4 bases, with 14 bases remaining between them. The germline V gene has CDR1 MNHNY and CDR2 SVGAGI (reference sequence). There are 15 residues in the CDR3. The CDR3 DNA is TGTGCCAGCAAATCGCGGGGGAGGTATAATTCACCCCTCCACTTT. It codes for CASKSRGRYNSPLHF.

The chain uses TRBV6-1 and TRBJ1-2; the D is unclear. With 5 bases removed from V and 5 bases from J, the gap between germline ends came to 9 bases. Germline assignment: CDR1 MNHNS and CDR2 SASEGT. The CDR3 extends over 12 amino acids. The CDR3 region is CASSSSPYGYTF. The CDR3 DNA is TGTGCCAGCAGTTCCAGCCCATATGGCTACACCTTC.

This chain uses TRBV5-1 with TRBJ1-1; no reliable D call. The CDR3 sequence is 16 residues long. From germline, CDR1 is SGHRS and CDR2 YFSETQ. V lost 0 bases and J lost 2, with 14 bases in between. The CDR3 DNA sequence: TGCGCCAGCAGCTTGGATTCACACGTAGGAAACACTGAAGCTTTCTTT. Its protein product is CASSLDSHVGNTEAFF.

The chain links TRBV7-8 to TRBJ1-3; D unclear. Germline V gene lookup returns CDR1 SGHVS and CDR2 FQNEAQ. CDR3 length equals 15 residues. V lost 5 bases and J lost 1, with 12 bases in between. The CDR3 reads CASSPSVGSGNTIYF. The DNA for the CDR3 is TGTGCCAGCAGCCCATCGGTTGGTTCTGGAAACACCATATATTTT.

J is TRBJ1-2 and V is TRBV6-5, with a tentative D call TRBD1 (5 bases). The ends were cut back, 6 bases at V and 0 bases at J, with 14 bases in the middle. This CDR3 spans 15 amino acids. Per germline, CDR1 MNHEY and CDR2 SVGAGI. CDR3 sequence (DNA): TGTGCCAGCAGCCCCAGTGGGGGTACTAACTATGGCTACACCTTC. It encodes CASSPSGGTNYGYTF.

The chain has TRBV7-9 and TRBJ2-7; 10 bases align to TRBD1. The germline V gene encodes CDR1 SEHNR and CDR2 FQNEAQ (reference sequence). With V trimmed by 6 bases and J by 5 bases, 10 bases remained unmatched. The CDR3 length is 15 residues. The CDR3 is CASSIGGTGADEQYF. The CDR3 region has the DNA TGTGCCAGCAGTATAGGGGGGACAGGGGCCGACGAGCAGTACTTC.

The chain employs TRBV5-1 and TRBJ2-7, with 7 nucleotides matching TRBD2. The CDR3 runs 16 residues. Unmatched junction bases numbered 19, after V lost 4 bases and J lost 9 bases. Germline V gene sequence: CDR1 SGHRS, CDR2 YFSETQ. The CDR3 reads CASSTTQAGPGMGQYF. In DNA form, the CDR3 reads TGCGCCAGCAGCACAACCCAAGCGGGGCCGGGGATGGGGCAGTACTTC.

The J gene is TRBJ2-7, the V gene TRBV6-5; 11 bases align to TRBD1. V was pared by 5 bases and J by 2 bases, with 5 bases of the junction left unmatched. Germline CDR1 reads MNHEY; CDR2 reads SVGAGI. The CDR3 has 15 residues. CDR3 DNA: TGTGCCAGCAGTCGGCAGGGACAGGGGGCCTACGAGCAGTACTTC. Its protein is CASSRQGQGAYEQYF.

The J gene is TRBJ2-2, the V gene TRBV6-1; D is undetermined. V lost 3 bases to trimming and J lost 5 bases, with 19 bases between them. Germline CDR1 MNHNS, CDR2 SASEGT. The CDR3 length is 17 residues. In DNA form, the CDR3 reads TGTGCCAGCAGTGATATCGGTAAAGGGAAGGTGACCGGGGAGCTGTTTTTT. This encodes CASSDIGKGKVTGELFF.

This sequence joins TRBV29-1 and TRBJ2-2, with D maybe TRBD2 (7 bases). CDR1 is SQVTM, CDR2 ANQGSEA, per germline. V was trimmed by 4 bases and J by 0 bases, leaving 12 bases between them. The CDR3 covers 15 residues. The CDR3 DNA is TGCAGCGTTGGTGGGAGGGGGGCGAACACCGGGGAGCTGTTTTTT. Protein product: CSVGGRGANTGELFF.